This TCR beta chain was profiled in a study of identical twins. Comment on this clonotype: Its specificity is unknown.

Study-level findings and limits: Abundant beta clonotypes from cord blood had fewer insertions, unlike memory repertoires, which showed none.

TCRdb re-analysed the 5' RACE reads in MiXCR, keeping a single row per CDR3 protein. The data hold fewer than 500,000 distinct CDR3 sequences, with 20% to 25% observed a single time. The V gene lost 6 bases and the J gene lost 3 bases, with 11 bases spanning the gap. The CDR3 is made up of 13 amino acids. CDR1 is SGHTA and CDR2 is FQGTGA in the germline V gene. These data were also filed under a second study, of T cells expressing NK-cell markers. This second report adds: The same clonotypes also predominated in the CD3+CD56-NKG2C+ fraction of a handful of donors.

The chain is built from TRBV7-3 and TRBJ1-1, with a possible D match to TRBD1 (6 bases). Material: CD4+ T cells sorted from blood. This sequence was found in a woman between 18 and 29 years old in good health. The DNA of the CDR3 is TGTGCCAGCAGATCCGCAGGGGACACTGAAGCTTTCTTT. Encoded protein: CASRSAGDTEAFF.